The 21 T cell receptor beta chains below come from one sample, sequenced in a study of blood T cells in healthy people across ages. Through a sample-barcoded 5' primer and a J-beta primer mix, a second PCR was run for about 6 to 12 cycles. Each CDR3 protein is one row after TCRdb ran MiXCR on the 5' RACE reads. The sample consists of approximately 880,000 distinct CDR3 sequences, roughly 48% of them appearing once. Sequencing was carried out using blood. These receptors were collected from a man aged 25 to 45 in good health.

The J gene is TRBJ1-2, the V gene TRBV29-1; a possible D gene is TRBD1 (6 bases). The V and J ends lost 4 bases and 2 bases respectively, with 8 bases between them. CDR3 size: 12 residues. In germline, CDR1 is SQVTM, CDR2 ANQGSEA. CDR3 loop: CSVVDRNYGYTF. The CDR3 DNA reads as TGCAGCGTTGTGGACAGAAACTATGGCTACACCTTC. Supplemented by reference TRBV29-1 and TRBJ1-2, the full variable domain reads SAVISQKPSRDICQRGTSLTIQCQVDSQVTMMFWYRQQPGQSLTLIATANQGSEATYESGFVIDKFPISRPNLTFSTLTVSNMSPEDSSIYLCSVVDRNYGYTFGSGTRLTVV.

The sample holds a few counts of this clonotype. The genes are TRBV9 and TRBJ2-5; 7 bases are a match to TRBD1. CDR3 length: 15 residues. Germline V gives CDR1 SGDLS, CDR2 YYNGEE. V was pared by 0 bases and J by 1 base, with 3 bases of the junction left unmatched. Here the CDR3 DNA reads TGTGCCAGCAGCGTAGCGCCAGGGGGCCAAGAGACCCAGTACTTC. This sequence encodes CASSVAPGGQETQYF.

The rearrangement uses TRBV21-1 and TRBJ1-2; the table's D call, TRBD1, was not checked against the DNA. TRBV21-1 is reported as a pseudogene. CDR3 length: 17 residues. The CDR3 DNA follows: TGTGCCAGCAGCAAAGCCCCCCGGACGGCCATTAACTATGGCTACACCTTC. Its translation is CASSKAPRTAINYGYTF.

This sequence joins TRBV13 and TRBJ2-3; D might be TRBD2 (6 bases). CDR1 and CDR2 from the germline V gene are PRHDT and FYEKMQ (reference sequence). Trimming stripped 4 bases from V and 0 bases from J, with 11 bases between. The CDR3 spans 15 residues. In DNA, the CDR3 is TGTGCCAGCAGCTCGGGACTTGGAAGCACAGATACGCAGTATTTT. Protein sequence: CASSSGLGSTDTQYF. Filled out from reference TRBV13 and TRBJ2-3, the complete variable domain reads AAGVIQSPRHLIKEKRETATLKCYPIPRHDTVYWYQQGPGQDPQFLISFYEKMQSDKGSIPDRFSAQQFSDYHSELNMSSLELGDSALYFCASSSGLGSTDTQYFGPGTRLTVL.

This clonotype has a handful of counts. J is TRBJ2-6 and V is TRBV6-1; perhaps TRBD2 as D (5 bases). The CDR3 runs to 16 residues. V shed 5 bases and J shed 1 base, with 12 bases lying between them. Germline CDR1 and CDR2: MNHNS and SASEGT. CDR3 protein: CASSQGGVSGANVLTF. CDR3 DNA: TGTGCCAGCAGTCAAGGAGGAGTTTCTGGGGCCAACGTCCTGACTTTC.

Concerning this clonotype: A much more abundant neighbour one base away suggests this may be a read error. The V call is TRBV25-1, the J call TRBJ1-6; 9 bases match TRBD1. The germline V gene encodes CDR1 MGHDK and CDR2 SYGVNS. The CDR3 length is 16 residues. CDR3 sequence reads: CASSDWGTGNNSSLHF. The DNA of the CDR3 is TGTGCCAGCAGTGACTGGGGGACAGGGAACAATTCATCCCTCCACTTT.

V and J are TRBV12-3 or TRBV12-4 and TRBJ1-4; D not resolved. V was trimmed by 2 bases and J by 8 bases, leaving 21 bases between them. The CDR3 length is 17 residues. In DNA form, the CDR3 reads TGTGCCAGCAGTTTATCGCGCGATGGGGTGAGGATCGAAAAACTGTTTTTT. This encodes CASSLSRDGVRIEKLFF.

The chain joins TRBV9 to TRBJ2-7, with 7 nucleotides matching TRBD1. This CDR3 contains 13 residues. The germline V gene encodes CDR1 SGDLS and CDR2 YYNGEE. With V trimmed by 3 bases and J by 3 bases, 3 bases remained unmatched. The CDR3 region has the DNA TGTGCCAGCAGCGCCTCAGGGGGCTACGAGCAGTACTTC. Translation gives CASSASGGYEQYF. Variable domain in full (rest from reference TRBV9 and TRBJ2-7): DSGVTQTPKHLITATGQRVTLRCSPRSGDLSVYWYQQSLDQGLQFLIQYYNGEERAKGNILERFSAQQFPDLHSELNLSSLELGDSALYFCASSASGGYEQYFGPGTRLTVT.

The V and J genes are TRBV19 and TRBJ2-3; D unclear. Trimming took 9 bases from V and 5 from J, leaving 12 bases between them. CDR1 and CDR2 (germline): LNHDA, SQIVND (reference sequence). The CDR3 runs 12 residues. CDR3 loop: CASTTAGDTQYF. The DNA for the CDR3 is TGTGCCAGCACCACCGCCGGAGATACGCAGTATTTT.

Only a few counts were recorded for this clonotype. The gene calls are TRBV30 and TRBJ1-2; tentatively, D is TRBD1 (6 bases). CDR1 and CDR2 (germline): GTSNPN, SVGIG (reference sequence). The CDR3 consists of 16 residues. V was shortened by 0 bases and J by 2 bases, with 16 bases between the two germline ends. Here the CDR3 reads CAWSVQGQGENYGYTF. CDR3 nucleotides: TGTGCCTGGAGTGTACAGGGTCAGGGAGAAAACTATGGCTACACCTTC.

This clonotype was picked up a small number of times. J is TRBJ2-7 and V is TRBV7-6; 9 bases are a match to TRBD1. The V gene's germline CDR1 is SGHVS and CDR2 FNYEAQ. This CDR3 is 14 amino acids long. J gave up 3 bases and V 5 bases, and 5 bases lay outside the gene matches. CDR3 nucleotides: TGTGCCAGCAGCCCGATGACAGGGGGCTACGAGCAGTACTTC. Translation gives CASSPMTGGYEQYF.

CDR3 bases: TGTGCCTGGCGGAGACAGATGAACACTGAAGCTTTCTTT. It specifies CAWRRQMNTEAFF. The rearrangement uses TRBV30 and TRBJ1-1; D is perhaps TRBD1 (5 bases). Germline V gives CDR1 GTSNPN, CDR2 SVGIG (reference sequence). The CDR3 consists of 13 residues. V gave up 5 bases and J gave up 0 bases, with 10 bases separating them.

The chain is built from TRBV3-1 and TRBJ1-5; tentatively, D is TRBD1 (5 bases). V lost 5 bases and J 0 bases, leaving 8 bases between the germline ends. Germline V CDR1 and CDR2: LGHDT, YNNKEL (reference sequence). There are 14 residues in the CDR3. DNA of the CDR3: TGTGCCAGCAGCGGGGGATATAGCAATCAGCCCCAGCATTTT. It is translated as CASSGGYSNQPQHF. The entire variable domain, with the rest obtained from reference TRBV3-1 and TRBJ1-5, is as follows: DTAVSQTPKYLVTQMGNDKSIKCEQNLGHDTMYWYKQDSKKFLKIMFSYNNKELIINETVPNRFSPKSPDKAHLNLHINSLELGDSAVYFCASSGGYSNQPQHFGDGTRLSIL.

The gene calls are TRBV7-2 and TRBJ2-3; no clear D. The CDR3 extends over 12 amino acids. V was shortened by 8 bases and J by 0 bases, with 6 bases between the two germline ends. Germline CDR1 SGHTA, CDR2 FQGNSA. The CDR3 region is CASATSTDTQYF. CDR3 bases: TGTGCCAGCGCCACTAGCACAGATACGCAGTATTTT. The entire variable domain, with the rest obtained from reference TRBV7-2 and TRBJ2-3, is as follows: GAGVSQSPSNKVTEKGKDVELRCDPISGHTALYWYRQSLGQGLEFLIYFQGNSAPDKSGLPSDRFSAERTGGSVSTLTIQRTQQEDSAVYLCASATSTDTQYFGPGTRLTVL.

The rearrangement links TRBV4-1 to TRBJ1-2; possible D gene TRBD1, 6 bases. V dropped 1 base and J dropped 3 bases, with 15 bases sitting between them. Germline loops: CDR1 MGHRA, CDR2 YSYEKL. This CDR3 comprises 16 residues. The CDR3 region has the DNA TGCGCCAGCAGCCAAGTTATAGGGGGAGCGGACTATGGCTACACCTTC. It translates to CASSQVIGGADYGYTF.

The chain joins TRBV27 to TRBJ2-2; tentative D call: TRBD2 (6 bases). Germline V gene data show CDR1 as MNHEY and CDR2 as SMNVEV (reference sequence). V was cut by 2 bases and J by 6 bases, with 10 bases left in between. The length of the CDR3 is 14 residues. DNA for the CDR3: TGTGCCAGCAGTTTAAGGGGAGGCCCCGGGGAGCTGTTTTTT. Translating gives CASSLRGGPGELFF.

V is TRBV5-1 and J is TRBJ2-6; the match to TRBD1 covers 9 bases. Germline V gene sequence: CDR1 SGHRS, CDR2 YFSETQ. The V segment lost 1 base and the J segment 0 bases; nucleotides outside the gene matches: 5. The CDR3 extends over 18 amino acids. For the CDR3, the DNA is TGCGCCAGCAGCTTGATTGGGACAGGGAGCTCTGGGGCCAACGTCCTGACTTTC. Its translation: CASSLIGTGSSGANVLTF.

The chain couples TRBV6-2 or TRBV6-3 to TRBJ2-5; D not certain. Germline values: CDR1 MNHEY, CDR2 SVGEGT. The CDR3 is 14 residues long. Between the trimmed V and J ends, which lost 5 bases and 11 bases, there was a span of 21 bases. The CDR3 loop reads CASSTVRLYNEQYF. In nucleotides, the CDR3 is TGTGCCAGCAGTACGGTGCGCCTCTACAATGAGCAGTACTTC.

The chain combines TRBV20-1 with TRBJ2-5; TRBD1 is a possible D gene (5 bases). Germline CDR1 DFQATT, CDR2 SNEGSKA (reference sequence). This CDR3 contains 13 residues. V shed 0 bases and J shed 3 bases, with 8 bases lying between them. CDR3: CSAREPGKETQYF. In nucleotides, the CDR3 is TGCAGTGCTAGAGAGCCAGGGAAAGAGACCCAGTACTTC.

This clonotype was seen only a few times. The V gene is TRBV2, the J gene TRBJ1-6; TRBD1 aligns across 7 bases. The V gene's germline CDR1 is SNHLY and CDR2 FYNNEI. V was clipped by 7 bases and J by 5 bases; unmatched bases: 8. The CDR3 is made up of 15 amino acids. The CDR3 is CASTDREGHNSPLHF. Here the CDR3 DNA reads TGTGCCAGCACTGACAGGGAGGGCCATAATTCACCCCTCCACTTT.

The chain recombines TRBV15 with TRBJ1-1; D gene uncertain. The CDR3 length is 13 residues. The germline gives CDR1 LNHNV, CDR2 YYDKDF (reference sequence). Trimming cost V 1 base and J 7 bases, with 10 bases left between them. This CDR3 reads CATSRGLGSEAFF. In nucleotides, the CDR3 is TGTGCCACCAGCAGAGGTTTGGGGAGTGAAGCTTTCTTT.